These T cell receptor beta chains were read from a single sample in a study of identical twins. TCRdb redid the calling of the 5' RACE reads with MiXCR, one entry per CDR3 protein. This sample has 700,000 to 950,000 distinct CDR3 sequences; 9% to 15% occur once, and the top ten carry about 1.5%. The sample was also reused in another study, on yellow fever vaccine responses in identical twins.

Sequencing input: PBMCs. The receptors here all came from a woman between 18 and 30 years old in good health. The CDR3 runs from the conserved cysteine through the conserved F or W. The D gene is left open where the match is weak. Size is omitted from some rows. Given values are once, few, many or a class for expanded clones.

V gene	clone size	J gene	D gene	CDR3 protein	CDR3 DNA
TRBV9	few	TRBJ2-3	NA	CASSVGASPTDTQYF	TGTGCCAGCAGCGTAGGTGCTAGCCCCACAGATACGCAGTATTTT
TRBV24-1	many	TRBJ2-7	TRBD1	CATSVDRGGEQYF	TGTGCCACCTCAGTGGACAGGGGTGGTGAGCAGTACTTC
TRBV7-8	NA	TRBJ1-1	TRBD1	CASSSDRGGMNTEAFF	TGTGCCAGCAGCTCGGACAGGGGAGGGATGAACACTGAAGCTTTCTTT
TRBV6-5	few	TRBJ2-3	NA	CASSYSGTAPGKTGTQYF	TGTGCCAGCAGTTACTCGGGGACCGCTCCTGGCAAGACGGGTACGCAGTATTTT
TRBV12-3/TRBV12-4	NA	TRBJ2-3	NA	CASNRGGTDTQYF	TGTGCCAGCAACCGAGGTGGAACAGATACGCAGTATTTT
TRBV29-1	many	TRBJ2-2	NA	CSVDFGANTGELFF	TGCAGCGTTGATTTCGGGGCTAACACCGGGGAGCTGTTTTTT
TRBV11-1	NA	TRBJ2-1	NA	CASSLALPTSLRNEQFF	TGTGCCAGCAGCTTAGCGCTCCCGACTAGTCTACGGAATGAGCAGTTCTTC
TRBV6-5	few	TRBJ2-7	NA	CASSYSSYGGGEQYF	TGTGCCAGCAGTTACTCGTCATACGGGGGCGGCGAGCAGTACTTC
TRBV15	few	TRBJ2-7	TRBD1	CATSRVGGQILRQQYF	TGTGCCACCAGCAGAGTTGGGGGACAGATTCTACGCCAGCAGTACTTC
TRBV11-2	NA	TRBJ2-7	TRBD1	CASSYLSGTGVKIYEQYF	TGTGCCAGCAGCTACCTTTCCGGGACAGGCGTAAAAATCTACGAGCAGTACTTC
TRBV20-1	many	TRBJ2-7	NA	CSATEQGIVYEQYF	TGCAGTGCTACAGAACAGGGAATCGTCTACGAGCAGTACTTC
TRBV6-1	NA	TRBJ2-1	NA	CASRGSEPSFNEQFF	TGTGCCAGCCGGGGGTCGGAACCGAGTTTCAATGAGCAGTTCTTC
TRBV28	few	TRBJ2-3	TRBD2	CASSGRGGVNTDTQYF	TGTGCCAGCAGTGGTAGGGGAGGGGTCAACACAGATACGCAGTATTTT
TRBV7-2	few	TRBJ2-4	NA	CASSKTGVIQYF	TGTGCCAGCAGCAAGACAGGAGTGATTCAGTACTTC
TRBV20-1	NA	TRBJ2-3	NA	CSARYPGSTDTQYF	TGCAGTGCTAGATACCCAGGGAGCACAGATACGCAGTATTTT
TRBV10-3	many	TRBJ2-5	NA	CAIRGSQGTPETQYF	TGTGCCATCCGCGGGTCCCAAGGTACCCCGGAGACCCAGTACTTC
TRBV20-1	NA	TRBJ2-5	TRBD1	CSAPQGAGETQYF	TGCAGTGCTCCACAGGGGGCTGGGGAGACCCAGTACTTC
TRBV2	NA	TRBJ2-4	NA	CASSDVGRNGKNIQYF	TGTGCCAGCAGTGATGTGGGGCGCAATGGCAAAAACATTCAGTACTTC
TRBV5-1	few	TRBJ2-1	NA	CASSLARTSSYNEQFF	TGCGCCAGCAGCTTGGCCCGGACATCCTCCTACAATGAGCAGTTCTTC
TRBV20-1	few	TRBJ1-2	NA	CSAYRFSSGYTF	TGCAGTGCTTACAGGTTTTCGAGTGGCTACACCTTC
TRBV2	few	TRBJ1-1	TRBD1	CASSEEGQGLTAFF	TGTGCCAGCAGTGAAGAGGGACAGGGTCTCACGGCTTTCTTT
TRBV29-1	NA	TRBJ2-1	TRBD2	CSVKTSGSSYNEQFF	TGCAGCGTGAAGACTAGCGGGAGCTCCTACAATGAGCAGTTCTTC
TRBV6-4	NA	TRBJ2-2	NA	CASSLRDNPTGELFF	TGTGCCAGCAGCCTTAGGGACAACCCCACCGGGGAGCTGTTTTTT
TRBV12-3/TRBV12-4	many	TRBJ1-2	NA	CASSLEPGGYTF	TGTGCCAGCAGTCTGGAGCCTGGAGGCTACACCTTC